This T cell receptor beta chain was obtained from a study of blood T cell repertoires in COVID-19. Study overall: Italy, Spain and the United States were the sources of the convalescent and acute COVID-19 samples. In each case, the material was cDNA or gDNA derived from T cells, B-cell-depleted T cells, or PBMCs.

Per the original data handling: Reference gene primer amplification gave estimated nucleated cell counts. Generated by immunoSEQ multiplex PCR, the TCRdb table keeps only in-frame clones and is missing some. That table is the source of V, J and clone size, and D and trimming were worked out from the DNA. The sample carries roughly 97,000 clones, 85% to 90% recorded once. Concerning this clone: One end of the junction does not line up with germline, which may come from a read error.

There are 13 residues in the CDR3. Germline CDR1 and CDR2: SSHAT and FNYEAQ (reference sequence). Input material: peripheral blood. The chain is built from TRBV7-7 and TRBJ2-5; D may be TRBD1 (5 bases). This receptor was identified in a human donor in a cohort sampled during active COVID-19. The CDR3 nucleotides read TGTGCTAGCAGCCGCAGGGTATCGGAGACCCAGTACTTC. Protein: CASSRRVSETQYF.